The 23 T cell receptor beta chains given below trace back to one sample, sequenced in a study of blood T cell repertoires in COVID-19. Sequencing was performed with immunoSEQ multiplex PCR; in TCRdb, only in-frame clones are kept and a portion is missing. The table shows approximately 97,000 clones, with around 90% occurring only once. Material for sequencing was peripheral blood. The receptors were gathered from a man aged 45-60 years with active or convalescent COVID-19.

This sequence joins TRBV7-9 and TRBJ2-7, with a tentative D call TRBD2 (6 bases). The germline gives CDR1 SEHNR, CDR2 FQNEAQ (reference sequence). The V and J ends lost 5 bases and 3 bases respectively, with 14 bases between them. CDR3 length: 14 residues. Here the CDR3 DNA reads TGTGCCAGCAGCCCTGGGACTGGAAACTACGAGCAGTACTTC. Its translation: CASSPGTGNYEQYF.

The J gene is TRBJ1-2, the V gene TRBV24-1; D is undetermined. This CDR3 spans 14 amino acids. Germline V gene sequence: CDR1 KGHDR, CDR2 SFDVKD. The V end lost 2 bases, the J end lost 2 bases, and 8 bases lay between the germline ends. CDR3 nucleotides: TGTGCCACCAGTGATTCCGACATAAACTATGGCTACACCTTC. It specifies CATSDSDINYGYTF.

The rearrangement links TRBV30 to TRBJ1-5; D remains unclear. CDR3 length: 13 residues. CDR1 is GTSNPN, CDR2 SVGIG, per germline (reference sequence). The V and J ends lost 2 bases and 1 base respectively, with 6 bases between them. The CDR3 DNA reads as TGTGCCTGGAGTCGTCTGAGCAATCAGCCCCAGCATTTT. It is translated as CAWSRLSNQPQHF.

This chain uses TRBV5-1 with TRBJ1-1; D is undetermined. This CDR3 contains 14 residues. The germline V gene encodes CDR1 SGHRS and CDR2 YFSETQ. The V end was cut by 1 base, the J end by 1 base, with 8 bases between. CDR3 in DNA: TGCGCCAGCAGCTTGACTACGACGAACACTGAAGCTTTCTTT. This translates into CASSLTTTNTEAFF.

The chain is built from TRBV19 and TRBJ2-1; D is unresolved. The CDR3 extends over 14 amino acids. CDR1 and CDR2 from the germline V gene are LNHDA and SQIVND (reference sequence). Trimming left V 3 bases short and J 4 bases short, with 10 bases between. CDR3 sequence: CASSIRGNYNEQFF. The CDR3 nucleotides read TGTGCCAGTAGTATTAGAGGCAATTACAATGAGCAGTTCTTC.

This clone has more than one count but fewer than ten. The chain carries TRBV3-1 (or the pseudogene TRBV3-2) and TRBJ1-1; D is unclear. CDR3 size: 12 residues. V was cut by 4 bases and J by 5 bases, with 8 bases left in between. Germline assignment: CDR1 LGHDT and CDR2 YNNKEL (reference sequence). The CDR3 is CASSPGGTEAFF. The CDR3 region has the DNA TGTGCCAGCAGCCCGGGAGGGACTGAAGCTTTCTTT.

The sample holds one count of this clone. At one boundary the junction diverges from the germline segment, which might be a read error. The J gene is TRBJ2-3, the V gene TRBV6-2 or TRBV6-3; 9 bases agree with TRBD2. Germline loops: CDR1 MNHEY, CDR2 SVGEGT. The CDR3 is 16 residues long. CDR3 nucleotides: TGTGCCAGCAGTTACGGGCGGGGGACTAGCAGAGATACGCAGTATTTT. It yields the protein CASSYGRGTSRDTQYF.

In its sample, this clone was seen once. This chain connects TRBV4-1 to TRBJ2-3; 9 bases match TRBD2. V was clipped by 0 bases and J by 2 bases; unmatched bases: 9. CDR3 length: 18 amino acids. Germline values: CDR1 MGHRA, CDR2 YSYEKL. CDR3 region: CASSQDIVSSGDTDTQYF. The CDR3 DNA reads TGCGCCAGCAGCCAAGATATTGTGTCTAGCGGGGACACAGATACGCAGTATTTT.

The count of this clone is one. The chain joins TRBV7-2 to TRBJ2-3, with TRBD1 matching 7 bases. Losses at the gene ends were 7 bases for V and 2 bases for J; bases not matched to a gene: 6. CDR1 SGHTA and CDR2 FQGNSA come from the germline V gene. The CDR3 has 14 amino acids. CDR3 DNA sequence: TGTGCCAGCACCCCGACAGGGAACACAGATACGCAGTATTTT. Translating it yields CASTPTGNTDTQYF.

V usage is TRBV12-3 or TRBV12-4 and J usage is TRBJ1-6; weak D call: TRBD1 (5 bases). This CDR3 comprises 13 residues. V shed 6 bases and J shed 7 bases, with 10 bases lying between them. The CDR3 here is CASSPRQNSPLHF. CDR3 coding DNA: TGTGCCAGCAGCCCGCGACAGAATTCACCCCTCCACTTT.

This chain connects TRBV19 to TRBJ2-3; tentative D call: TRBD1 (6 bases). Germline assignment: CDR1 LNHDA and CDR2 SQIVND (reference sequence). The CDR3 has 15 amino acids. Trimming cost V 5 bases and J 5 bases, with 17 bases left between them. The CDR3 DNA reads as TGTGCCAGTAGTGTCTCCGGGACACAGCGAGATACGCAGTATTTT. Its translation: CASSVSGTQRDTQYF.

This clone showed up just once. The rearrangement links TRBV19 to TRBJ1-2; tentative D call: TRBD1 (6 bases). From germline, CDR1 is LNHDA and CDR2 SQIVND (reference sequence). The CDR3 runs 14 residues. Trimming removed 10 bases from V and 4 bases from J, with 19 bases in between. The CDR3 loop is CATGRDTFPYGYTF. Here the CDR3 DNA reads TGTGCCACTGGCCGGGACACATTCCCCTATGGCTACACCTTC.

The rearrangement joins TRBV10-3 to TRBJ2-2; TRBD2 aligns across 7 bases. V shed 4 bases and J 1 base; nucleotides not matched to a gene: 3. CDR3 length: 15 residues. The germline V gene has CDR1 ENHRY and CDR2 SYGVKD. The CDR3 sequence: CAISAQRGNTGELFF. DNA for the CDR3: TGTGCCATCAGTGCCCAGCGGGGGAACACCGGGGAGCTGTTTTTT.

This clone was seen only a few times. The gene calls are TRBV3-1 (or the pseudogene TRBV3-2) and TRBJ1-1; TRBD1 agrees at 7 bases. The CDR3 runs 11 residues. V shed 6 bases, J shed 8 bases, and the junction held 3 bases outside the gene matches. Germline CDR1 and CDR2: LGHDT and YNNKEL (reference sequence). The DNA for the CDR3 is TGTGCCAGCAGTCAGGGACAGGAAGCTTTCTTT. It encodes CASSQGQEAFF.

The CDR3 reads CASSLARDRDGYTF. As DNA, the CDR3 is TGTGCCAGCAGCTTAGCCCGGGACAGGGATGGCTACACCTTC. This sequence joins TRBV7-9 and TRBJ1-2; TRBD1 agrees at 9 bases. Trimming removed 0 bases from V and 6 bases from J; junction bases left unmatched: 2. This CDR3 is built from 14 residues. Germline values: CDR1 SEHNR, CDR2 FQNEAQ (reference sequence). Looking up the rest from reference TRBV7-9 and TRBJ1-2 gives the full variable domain: DTGVSQNPRHKITKRGQNVTFRCDPISEHNRLYWYRQTLGQGPEFLTYFQNEAQLEKSRLLSDRFSAERPKGSFSTLEIQRTEQGDSAMYLCASSLARDRDGYTFGSGTRLTVV.

The gene calls are TRBV29-1 and TRBJ1-4; D unclear. The CDR3 runs 13 residues. Germline V lookup: CDR1 SQVTM, CDR2 ANQGSEA. V lost 7 bases to trimming and J lost 8 bases, with 17 bases between them. The CDR3 bases are TGCAGCGCTGGAGGCGGAGAACGGGAAAAACTGTTTTTT. Its protein product is CSAGGGEREKLFF. Using reference TRBV29-1 and TRBJ1-4 for the parts outside the CDR3, the full variable domain is SAVISQKPSRDICQRGTSLTIQCQVDSQVTMMFWYRQQPGQSLTLIATANQGSEATYESGFVIDKFPISRPNLTFSTLTVSNMSPEDSSIYLCSAGGGEREKLFFGSGTQLSVL.

The gene calls are TRBV7-2 and TRBJ1-4, with D unclear. This CDR3 comprises 15 residues. Germline CDR1 reads SGHTA; CDR2 reads FQGNSA. V was cut by 1 base and J by 5 bases, with 11 bases left in between. CDR3 bases: TGTGCCAGCAGCTTAGTGTTGGGGAGCAATGAAAAACTGTTTTTT. It specifies CASSLVLGSNEKLFF.

The chain recombines TRBV6-5 with TRBJ2-3, with D possibly matching TRBD1 (5 bases). This CDR3 is 14 amino acids long. Trimming stripped 7 bases from V and 0 bases from J, with 11 bases between. CDR1 is MNHEY, CDR2 SVGAGI, per germline. CDR3 amino acids: CASTRQQSTDTQYF. The CDR3, as DNA: TGTGCCAGCACGAGACAGCAGAGCACAGATACGCAGTATTTT.

The J gene is TRBJ2-1, the V gene TRBV6-2 or TRBV6-3; TRBD2 matches 10 bases. V was clipped by 6 bases and J by 7 bases; unmatched bases: 9. The CDR3 runs 15 residues. Germline lookup yields CDR1 MNHEY and CDR2 SVGEGT. CDR3 sequence: CASSQRGGFTNEQFF. The CDR3 region has the DNA TGTGCCAGCAGCCAGCGGGGGGGCTTTACGAATGAGCAGTTCTTC.

The chain uses TRBV9 and TRBJ1-4, with a weak D call TRBD1 (5 bases). This CDR3 region has 14 residues. Trimming cost V 0 bases and J 8 bases, with 11 bases left between them. Looked up from germline, CDR1 is SGDLS and CDR2 is YYNGEE. The CDR3 sequence is CASSVEGVREKLFF. In DNA form, the CDR3 reads TGTGCCAGCAGCGTAGAAGGGGTGAGAGAAAAACTGTTTTTT.

The chain couples TRBV5-5 to TRBJ2-1, with 9 bases fitting TRBD1. Per the germline V gene, CDR1 is SGHKS and CDR2 is YYEKEE (reference sequence). V dropped 0 bases and J dropped 5; count of bases not matched to a gene: 9. The CDR3 covers 17 residues. The CDR3 DNA sequence: TGTGCCAGCAGCTTGGAAGTTGCGGGACAGGGCGACAATGAGCAGTTCTTC. Its translation: CASSLEVAGQGDNEQFF.

V is TRBV5-8 and J is TRBJ2-7, with TRBD1 identical over 8 bases. With V trimmed by 7 bases and J by 3 bases, 9 bases remained unmatched. The CDR3 loop spans 14 amino acids. Germline V CDR1 and CDR2: SGHTS, YDEGEE. In nucleotides, the CDR3 is TGTGCCAGCTTTGACAGGGGACCTCACTACGAGCAGTACTTC. As protein: CASFDRGPHYEQYF.

The V and J genes are TRBV27 and TRBJ1-2, with D possibly being TRBD1 (6 bases). The CDR3 consists of 14 residues. CDR1 is MNHEY, CDR2 SMNVEV, per germline (reference sequence). V was pared by 2 bases and J by 10 bases, with 17 bases between. In nucleotides, the CDR3 is TGTGCCAGCAGTTTAATGCGAGGACAGACGGACTACACCTTC. Residues: CASSLMRGQTDYTF.